A selection of T cell receptor beta chains follows, all from one sample in a study of blood T cell repertoires in COVID-19. Profiling relied on immunoSEQ multiplex PCR, and the TCRdb table lists in-frame clones only, not all of them. This sample has approximately 170,000 clones, with over 65% found just once. Sequencing used peripheral blood. The receptors were gathered from a woman older than 75 with acute or convalescent COVID-19. Both conserved end residues are part of each CDR3. D genes are given only for firm matches. For some rows the clone size is stated as once, few or many, or as a class when expanded; others skip it.

size	J	D	V	CDR3	DNA
once	TRBJ2-5	-	TRBV27	CASSLGTVYQETQYF	TGTGCCAGCAGTTTGGGCACAGTGTACCAAGAGACCCAGTACTTC
-	TRBJ1-1	TRBD1	TRBV6-2/TRBV6-3	CASSYDPRGLNTEAFF	TGTGCCAGCAGTTACGACCCCAGGGGGCTGAACACTGAAGCTTTCTTT
few	TRBJ1-6	-	TRBV3-1/TRBV3-2	CASHSLGGNSPLHF	TGTGCCAGCCACTCCTTGGGGGGAAATTCACCCCTCCACTTT
-	TRBJ2-5	-	TRBV9	CASSPTGRQETQYF	TGTGCCAGCAGCCCGACGGGTAGGCAAGAGACCCAGTACTTC
-	TRBJ1-1	TRBD1	TRBV10-3	CATGQGPAEAFF	TGTGCCACTGGACAGGGGCCCGCTGAAGCTTTCTTT
few	TRBJ1-5	-	TRBV7-2	CASSLGGGFEQPQHF	TGTGCCAGCAGCTTAGGAGGTGGGTTCGAGCAGCCCCAGCATTTT
-	TRBJ2-3	TRBD1	TRBV5-1	CASRVVGQGGPDTQYF	TGCGCCAGCAGGGTGGTCGGACAGGGTGGTCCAGATACGCAGTATTTT
-	TRBJ2-1	-	TRBV6-5	CASRADLALQFF	TGTGCCAGCAGGGCAGATCTAGCGCTGCAGTTCTTC
-	TRBJ1-6	-	TRBV6-1	CASSDMGAAYNSPLHF	TGTGCCAGCAGTGATATGGGGGCGGCCTATAATTCACCCCTCCACTTT
-	TRBJ1-6	-	TRBV3-1/TRBV3-2	CASSPRAGEDSPLHF	TGTGCCAGCAGCCCCCGAGCGGGGGAGGATTCACCCCTCCACTTT
few	TRBJ1-1	TRBD1	TRBV19	CASSTESKPGQGVMYTEAFF	TGTGCCAGTAGTACGGAATCAAAACCGGGACAGGGGGTTATGTACACTGAAGCTTTCTTT
-	TRBJ1-2	TRBD1	TRBV28	CASSSPGQGIFSYGYTF	TGTGCCAGCAGTTCTCCGGGACAGGGGATTTTTTCCTATGGCTACACCTTC
-	TRBJ2-5	TRBD1	TRBV15	CATSTPGQGNIETQYF	TGTGCCACCAGTACCCCCGGACAGGGGAATATAGAGACCCAGTACTTC
-	TRBJ2-7	-	TRBV4-2	CASSAGVQAGTYEQYF	TGTGCCAGCAGCGCCGGGGTCCAGGCTGGGACCTACGAGCAGTACTTC
few	TRBJ1-3	-	TRBV5-4	CASSLQGANTIYF	TGTGCCAGCAGCTTACAGGGTGCAAACACCATATATTTT
-	TRBJ2-7	TRBD2	TRBV6-5	CASSYSVTSPYEQYF	TGTGCCAGCAGTTACTCGGTGACTAGCCCCTACGAGCAGTACTTC
-	TRBJ2-1	-	TRBV29-1	CSVEILADNNEQFF	TGCAGCGTTGAAATACTGGCGGACAACAATGAGCAGTTCTTC
-	TRBJ2-7	TRBD2	TRBV4-1	CASSQDPRASGKYEQYF	TGCGCCAGCAGCCAAGATCCCCGCGCTAGCGGGAAATACGAGCAGTACTTC
-	TRBJ2-1	TRBD1	TRBV28	CASSPTNRGGQFF	TGTGCCAGCAGTCCAACGAACAGGGGCGGGCAGTTCTTC
-	TRBJ1-4	TRBD1	TRBV6-5	CASSQTGIDEKLFF	TGTGCCAGCAGCCAGACAGGGATAGATGAAAAACTGTTTTTT
-	TRBJ2-7	-	TRBV7-9	CASSLQGDFYEQYF	TGTGCCAGCAGCTTACAGGGGGACTTCTACGAGCAGTACTTC
-	TRBJ2-1	TRBD1	TRBV2	CASSAGQAVNNEQFF	TGTGCCAGCAGTGCAGGACAGGCAGTCAACAATGAGCAGTTCTTC
few	TRBJ2-1	TRBD2	TRBV9	CASSAEGAGGPNEQFF	TGTGCCAGCAGCGCCGAGGGAGCGGGAGGGCCAAATGAGCAGTTCTTC
once	TRBJ2-2	-	TRBV19	CASSNLRLANTGELFF	TGTGCCAGTAGTAATCTCAGACTCGCGAACACCGGGGAGCTGTTTTTT
-	TRBJ2-1	-	TRBV11-3	CASSSGLAYNEQFF	TGTGCCAGCAGCTCGGGACTGGCTTACAATGAGCAGTTCTTC
-	TRBJ2-2	TRBD2	TRBV24-1	CATSVKLAGPGELFF	TGTGCCACCAGTGTAAAACTAGCGGGACCCGGCGAGCTGTTTTTT
-	TRBJ2-2	TRBD2	TRBV9	CASSVDASGRGGELFF	TGTGCCAGCAGCGTAGATGCTAGCGGGAGGGGAGGGGAGCTGTTTTTT
-	TRBJ1-2	-	TRBV11-2	CASSHETYGYTF	TGTGCCAGCAGCCACGAGACATATGGCTACACCTTC
once	TRBJ1-6	-	TRBV5-6	CASSPLKTDYNSPLHF	TGTGCCAGCAGCCCATTAAAGACAGACTATAATTCACCCCTCCACTTT
few	TRBJ1-1	-	TRBV18	CASSSLPGEFDTEAFF	TGTGCCAGCTCATCGCTCCCGGGGGAATTTGACACTGAAGCTTTCTTT
few	TRBJ2-7	-	TRBV7-3	CASSLSGEGYEQYF	TGTGCCAGCAGCTTATCGGGAGAGGGTTACGAGCAGTACTTC
few	TRBJ2-3	TRBD1	TRBV28	CASRKDRVAQYF	TGTGCCAGCAGGAAAGACAGGGTTGCGCAGTATTTT
-	TRBJ2-1	TRBD2	TRBV20-1	CSASPSGSVNEQFF	TGCAGTGCTAGTCCTAGCGGGAGTGTCAATGAGCAGTTCTTC
-	TRBJ1-4	-	TRBV28	CASSLGGGGSEKLFF	TGTGCCAGCAGTTTAGGCGGGGGGGGCAGTGAAAAACTGTTTTTT
-	TRBJ2-1	TRBD1	TRBV19	CASTGDRGLNEQFF	TGTGCCAGTACCGGGGACAGGGGGTTGAATGAGCAGTTCTTC
once	TRBJ1-4	-	TRBV3-1/TRBV3-2	CASSQPQGTNEKLFF	TGTGCCAGCAGCCAACCACAGGGTACTAATGAAAAACTGTTTTTT
few	TRBJ1-6	-	TRBV9	CASSVDSINSPLHF	TGTGCCAGCAGCGTCGACAGTATAAATTCACCCCTCCACTTT
-	TRBJ2-2	-	TRBV12-5	CASGLVLGGSLPGELFF	TGTGCTAGTGGTTTGGTACTTGGAGGGAGTTTGCCCGGGGAGCTGTTTTTT
-	TRBJ2-1	-	TRBV6-2/TRBV6-3	CASSYSQGGGNEQFF	TGTGCCAGCAGTTACTCCCAGGGGGGCGGCAATGAGCAGTTCTTC
-	TRBJ1-5	-	TRBV30	CAWSVQDNQPQHF	TGTGCCTGGAGTGTCCAGGACAATCAGCCCCAGCATTTT
-	TRBJ2-7	TRBD1	TRBV29-1	CSVAGTGYEQYF	TGCAGCGTAGCCGGGACAGGGTACGAGCAGTACTTC
-	TRBJ2-7	-	TRBV28	CASSLWGVRPRPYEQYF	TGTGCCAGCAGTTTATGGGGAGTCAGGCCGAGGCCCTACGAGCAGTACTTC
-	TRBJ1-4	TRBD1	TRBV27	CASGRDRDPEKLFF	TGTGCCAGCGGAAGGGACAGGGACCCAGAAAAACTGTTTTTT
once	TRBJ1-2	TRBD1	TRBV5-4	CASSPTPIPGGRGYTF	TGTGCCAGCAGCCCCACCCCGATCCCAGGGGGCCGTGGCTACACCTTC
-	TRBJ2-7	-	TRBV27	CASRSTGLFSYEQYF	TGTGCCAGCAGGTCGACAGGTTTGTTCTCCTACGAGCAGTACTTC
-	TRBJ1-2	-	TRBV6-5	CASSYMGRAGEGYTF	TGTGCCAGCAGTTACATGGGCAGGGCGGGGGAAGGCTACACCTTC
-	TRBJ1-4	-	TRBV28	CASISGSAIGTNEKLFF	TGTGCCAGCATCTCAGGGTCCGCTATCGGAACTAATGAAAAACTGTTTTTT
-	TRBJ2-1	TRBD1	TRBV19	CASNKLLAGQGSNEQFF	TGTGCCAGTAATAAATTACTCGCGGGACAGGGGTCGAATGAGCAGTTCTTC
-	TRBJ2-3	TRBD2	TRBV11-3	CASSSQQGTSGMADTQYF	TGTGCCAGCAGCTCTCAGCAAGGGACTAGCGGGATGGCAGATACGCAGTATTTT
-	TRBJ1-6	-	TRBV7-9	CASSLLTTNSPLHF	TGTGCCAGCAGCTTGTTGACAACCAATTCACCCCTCCACTTT
-	TRBJ1-1	-	TRBV3-1/TRBV3-2	CASSPGGGAQEAFF	TGTGCCAGCAGCCCCGGGGGGGGAGCACAAGAAGCTTTCTTT
-	TRBJ2-1	-	TRBV6-2/TRBV6-3	CASSYVLNEQFF	TGTGCCAGCAGTTACGTCCTTAATGAGCAGTTCTTC
-	TRBJ2-1	-	TRBV7-3	CASSLWGVRNEQFF	TGTGCCAGCAGCTTGTGGGGAGTGCGGAATGAGCAGTTCTTC
-	TRBJ2-5	TRBD2	TRBV5-3	CARSLASGRAVETQYF	TGTGCCAGAAGCTTGGCTAGCGGGAGGGCCGTGGAGACCCAGTACTTC
-	TRBJ1-4	-	TRBV6-2/TRBV6-3	CASSYGARGNEKLFF	TGTGCCAGCAGTTACGGCGCGCGAGGCAATGAAAAACTGTTTTTT
once	TRBJ1-1	TRBD1	TRBV19	CASKPPPRTGWTEAFF	TGTGCCAGTAAACCCCCGCCCCGGACAGGATGGACTGAAGCTTTCTTT
-	TRBJ1-1	TRBD1	TRBV15	CATSRGRGLDTEAFF	TGTGCCACCAGCAGGGGTAGGGGGCTAGACACTGAAGCTTTCTTT
-	TRBJ2-7	-	TRBV5-1	CASSLVPYGSSHSYEQYF	TGCGCCAGCAGCTTGGTACCTTACGGGAGTTCTCACTCCTACGAGCAGTACTTC
-	TRBJ2-1	TRBD2	TRBV9	CASSVDGGSYNEQFF	TGTGCCAGCAGCGTAGACGGCGGGAGCTACAATGAGCAGTTCTTC